The 30 T cell receptor beta chains below were found in one sample sequenced in a study of blood T cell repertoires in COVID-19. The data were produced by immunoSEQ multiplex PCR, yet TCRdb's version contains in-frame clones alone and is incomplete. The sample lists around 250,000 clones, 70% to 90% occurring once. Sequencing was carried out using PBMCs or T cells enriched from blood (not recorded which). The receptors shown here come from a woman aged 45 to 65 who had recovered from COVID-19.

This chain joins TRBV4-1 and TRBJ2-3; 7 nucleotides align to TRBD2. Germline V gene data show CDR1 as MGHRA and CDR2 as YSYEKL. The CDR3 extends over 17 amino acids. V shed 1 base and J 3 bases; nucleotides not matched to a gene: 10. The CDR3 loop reads CASSQGLAGAGTDTQYF. The CDR3, as DNA: TGCGCCAGCAGCCAAGGTTTGGCGGGAGCTGGTACAGATACGCAGTATTTT.

The chain links TRBV29-1 to TRBJ1-2, with 8 bases fitting TRBD1. V lost 0 bases, J lost 5 bases, and 5 bases stayed unmatched. Germline V gives CDR1 SQVTM, CDR2 ANQGSEA. The CDR3 has 14 residues. The CDR3 coding sequence is TGCAGCGTTGAAGACAGGGGGCTCCAGTATGGCTACACCTTC. Encoded protein: CSVEDRGLQYGYTF.

V is TRBV11-3 and J is TRBJ2-3; 15 bases agree with TRBD2. The CDR3 runs to 17 residues. V was clipped by 5 bases and J by 0 bases; unmatched bases: 3. The V gene's germline CDR1 is SGHNT and CDR2 YENEEA. CDR3 DNA sequence: TGTGCCAGCAGCAAGGGACTAGCGGGAGGAAGCACAGATACGCAGTATTTT. It yields the protein CASSKGLAGGSTDTQYF.

This rearrangement joins TRBV2 to TRBJ2-3, with 9 nucleotides matching TRBD1. Germline values: CDR1 SNHLY, CDR2 FYNNEI. The CDR3 is 12 residues long. The V and J ends lost 6 bases and 8 bases, in that order; junction bases with no gene match: 3. The DNA for the CDR3 is TGTGCCAGCAGCGGGACAGGGCCTACGCAGTATTTT. It encodes CASSGTGPTQYF.

The chain uses TRBV29-1 and TRBJ2-5; D is unresolved. The CDR3 length is 13 residues. The germline V gene has CDR1 SQVTM and CDR2 ANQGSEA. Trimming took off 3 bases at V and 2 bases at J, with 10 bases between the two ends. CDR3 sequence (DNA): TGCAGCGTTGAGAGGTCCCATCAAGAGACCCAGTACTTC. Translation: CSVERSHQETQYF.

This clone was seen just once. The chain recombines TRBV7-6 with TRBJ2-1, with D possibly matching TRBD1 (8 bases). Germline loops: CDR1 SGHVS, CDR2 FNYEAQ. The CDR3 totals 16 residues. Trimming shortened V by 4 bases and J by 2 bases, and 15 bases separated the two germline ends. The DNA of the CDR3 is TGTGCCAGCAGCTCTTGGACAGGGAGGGCCTACAATGAGCAGTTCTTC. Its translation is CASSSWTGRAYNEQFF.

This chain joins TRBV4-1 and TRBJ2-7; no clear D gene. Germline V gene data show CDR1 as MGHRA and CDR2 as YSYEKL. The CDR3 loop spans 14 amino acids. V lost 1 base to trimming and J lost 2 bases, with 9 bases between them. The CDR3 sequence is CASSQAGLAYEQYF. In DNA, the CDR3 is TGCGCCAGCAGCCAAGCAGGATTAGCCTACGAGCAGTACTTC.

The chain is built from TRBV5-1 and TRBJ2-7, with a weak D call TRBD1 (6 bases). CDR1 and CDR2 from the germline V gene are SGHRS and YFSETQ. V shed 3 bases and J shed 1 base, with 14 bases lying between them. The CDR3 runs 15 residues. CDR3 nucleotide sequence: TGCGCCAGCAGCTCCTCTCCGGACAGATCCTACGAGCAGTACTTC. It is translated as CASSSSPDRSYEQYF.

The rearrangement links TRBV29-1 to TRBJ2-3; 13 bases are shared with TRBD2. Germline CDR1 SQVTM, CDR2 ANQGSEA. V dropped 6 bases and J dropped 1; count of bases not matched to a gene: 16. The CDR3 consists of 19 residues. For the CDR3, the DNA is TGCAGCGTACTTCTTTGGACTAGCGGGAGATTTATAGGCACAGATACGCAGTATTTT. Amino acids: CSVLLWTSGRFIGTDTQYF.

The genes are TRBV11-2 and TRBJ2-1; maybe TRBD2 (5 bases). V lost 3 bases and J lost 10, with 10 bases in between. From germline, CDR1 is SGHAT and CDR2 FQNNGV. The CDR3 runs 12 residues. The chain's CDR3 is CASSFGVGEQFF. CDR3 DNA: TGTGCCAGCAGCTTCGGGGTTGGGGAGCAGTTCTTC.

This chain joins TRBV28 and TRBJ1-5; TRBD1 matches 12 bases. The J segment lost 5 bases and the V segment lost 5 bases, leaving 7 bases of the junction unmatched. This CDR3 contains 16 residues. The germline V gene has CDR1 MDHEN and CDR2 SYDVKM. The CDR3, as DNA: TGTGCCAGCAGTGTGCCGGGACAGGGGGCCGATCAGCCCCAGCATTTT. Translated, it gives CASSVPGQGADQPQHF.

The chain combines TRBV6-4 with TRBJ2-2, with D possibly matching TRBD2 (5 bases). Trimming pared 10 bases from V and 5 bases from J, leaving 14 bases between. The CDR3 has 13 residues. Germline-derived CDR1 and CDR2 are MRHNA and SNTAGT. CDR3 DNA: TGTGCCAACAATACCGGGGTAACCGGGGAGCTGTTTTTT. Its translation is CANNTGVTGELFF.

This clone has just one count. V gene TRBV5-1 combines with J gene TRBJ2-5; 11 bases are a match to TRBD2. The germline V gene has CDR1 SGHRS and CDR2 YFSETQ. The V segment lost 4 bases and the J segment 1 base; nucleotides outside the gene matches: 3. The CDR3 spans 15 residues. The CDR3 is CASSTGTSGQETQYF. DNA of the CDR3: TGCGCCAGCAGCACAGGGACTAGCGGCCAAGAGACCCAGTACTTC.

The chain links TRBV29-1 to TRBJ2-2; D might be TRBD2 (6 bases). CDR3 length: 12 residues. In germline, CDR1 is SQVTM, CDR2 ANQGSEA. The germline V and J ends were trimmed by 3 bases and 6 bases, with 8 bases remaining between them. Here the CDR3 reads CSVDGGSGELFF. The CDR3 nucleotides read TGCAGCGTTGATGGGGGGTCCGGGGAGCTGTTTTTT.

The V and J genes are TRBV28 and TRBJ1-1; 7 bases are shared with TRBD1. J was trimmed by 0 bases and V by 1 base; bases with no gene match: 11. Germline V lookup: CDR1 MDHEN, CDR2 SYDVKM. This CDR3 is built from 18 residues. The CDR3 protein is CASSLSRYGQVMNTEAFF. For the CDR3, the DNA is TGTGCCAGCAGTTTATCACGCTATGGACAGGTCATGAACACTGAAGCTTTCTTT.

The chain uses TRBV27 and TRBJ2-7; 8 nucleotides line up with TRBD2. The CDR3 sequence is 15 residues long. Unmatched junction bases numbered 3, after V lost 0 bases and J lost 2 bases. Germline lookup yields CDR1 MNHEY and CDR2 SMNVEV (reference sequence). In DNA form, the CDR3 reads TGTGCCAGCAGTTTATCTAGCGGGATTCCCTACGAGCAGTACTTC. Translation gives CASSLSSGIPYEQYF.

This chain uses TRBV7-9 with TRBJ2-1; 7 bases match TRBD2. The CDR3 covers 14 residues. Germline CDR1 SEHNR, CDR2 FQNEAQ (reference sequence). Unmatched junction bases numbered 6, after V lost 5 bases and J lost 5 bases. The CDR3 spells CASSLPSGDNEQFF. CDR3 bases: TGTGCCAGCAGCCTGCCCAGCGGGGACAATGAGCAGTTCTTC.

V and J are TRBV6-5 and TRBJ2-2, with TRBD2 matching 15 bases. CDR3 size: 15 residues. Trimming cost V 7 bases and J 11 bases; bases outside gene matches: 8. Germline V CDR1 and CDR2: MNHEY, SVGAGI. The DNA of the CDR3 is TGTGCCAGCACTTTATGGACTAGCGGGAGGGTCGAGCTGTTTTTT. Translated, it gives CASTLWTSGRVELFF.

The chain has TRBV6-4 and TRBJ2-2, with D maybe TRBD1 (6 bases). The V gene's germline CDR1 is MRHNA and CDR2 SNTAGT. Deletions cut 5 bases from V and 7 bases from J, with 11 bases between. The CDR3 runs to 13 residues. DNA of the CDR3: TGTGCCAGCAGTAAGGGGGAAGACGGGGAGCTGTTTTTT. Translation gives CASSKGEDGELFF.

The rearrangement joins TRBV7-2 to TRBJ2-1; 12 nucleotides match TRBD2. Trimming at V came to 3 bases and at J to 7 bases, leaving 4 bases not matched to a gene. CDR1 and CDR2 (germline): SGHTA, FQGNSA. The length of the CDR3 is 15 residues. Here the CDR3 reads CASSFWTSGKNEQFF. The CDR3 DNA reads as TGTGCCAGCAGCTTTTGGACTAGCGGGAAAAATGAGCAGTTCTTC.

The V gene is TRBV7-8, the J gene TRBJ2-1; 11 nucleotides match TRBD2. From germline, CDR1 is SGHVS and CDR2 FQNEAQ. The CDR3 is made up of 18 amino acids. Trimming cost V 2 bases and J 4 bases; bases outside gene matches: 10. The CDR3 loop reads CASSLISSGLAGYNEQFF. The CDR3 region has the DNA TGTGCCAGCAGCTTAATCTCCTCAGGACTAGCGGGTTACAATGAGCAGTTCTTC. Full variable domain (missing parts from reference TRBV7-8 and TRBJ2-1): GAGVSQSPRYKVAKRGQDVALRCDPISGHVSLFWYQQALGQGPEFLTYFQNEAQLDKSGLPSDRFFAERPEGSVSTLKIQRTQQEDSAVYLCASSLISSGLAGYNEQFFGPGTRLTVL.

The J gene is TRBJ2-5, the V gene TRBV28; 8 bases line up with TRBD1. The J segment lost 4 bases and the V segment lost 5 bases, leaving 9 bases of the junction unmatched. Germline V lookup: CDR1 MDHEN, CDR2 SYDVKM. The CDR3 covers 15 residues. CDR3 protein: CASSPSGTGPETQYF. The CDR3, as DNA: TGTGCCAGCAGTCCCTCCGGGACAGGACCAGAGACCCAGTACTTC.

A remark on this clone: At one boundary the junction diverges from the germline segment, which might be a read error. The chain combines TRBV10-2 with TRBJ2-7; D is ambiguous. The CDR3 contains 11 residues. Germline V gene data show CDR1 as WSHSY and CDR2 as SAAADI. The CDR3 here is CASSDMNVQDF. The CDR3 DNA reads TGCGCCAGCAGTGATATGAACGTTCAGGACTTC.

V is TRBV11-3 and J is TRBJ2-2, with a weak D call TRBD1 (6 bases). V was shortened by 0 bases and J by 3 bases, with 8 bases between the two germline ends. CDR3 length: 15 amino acids. Germline V gives CDR1 SGHNT, CDR2 YENEEA. CDR3: CASSLEGTYTGELFF. The CDR3, as DNA: TGTGCCAGCAGCTTAGAGGGGACATACACCGGGGAGCTGTTTTTT.

The chain carries TRBV5-1 and TRBJ2-1; 13 bases line up with TRBD2. Germline V lookup: CDR1 SGHRS, CDR2 YFSETQ. J gave up 4 bases and V 4 bases, and 11 bases lay outside the gene matches. The CDR3 totals 18 residues. In DNA form, the CDR3 reads TGCGCCAGCAGCCCCGGACTAGCGGGAGAGTGGGAATACAATGAGCAGTTCTTC. This sequence encodes CASSPGLAGEWEYNEQFF.

The chain recombines TRBV5-8 with TRBJ1-2; tentative D call: TRBD1 (6 bases). Germline CDR1 reads SGHTS; CDR2 reads YDEGEE. Trimming stripped 3 bases from V and 2 bases from J, with 14 bases between. The CDR3 has 15 amino acids. The CDR3 coding sequence is TGTGCCAGCAGCTGGTGGACAGAGCAAAACTATGGCTACACCTTC. Amino acid sequence: CASSWWTEQNYGYTF. Supplemented by reference TRBV5-8 and TRBJ1-2, the full variable domain reads EAGVTQSPTHLIKTRGQQATLRCSPISGHTSVYWYQQALGLGLQFLLWYDEGEERNRGNFPPRFSGRQFPNYSSELNVNALELEDSALYLCASSWWTEQNYGYTFGSGTRLTVV.

The chain has TRBV7-2 and TRBJ2-1, with 8 positions matching TRBD2. Germline-derived CDR1 and CDR2 are SGHTA and FQGNSA. CDR3 length: 19 residues. The ends lost 2 bases at V and 0 bases at J; junction bases unmatched: 12. CDR3 sequence reads: CASSLLSAGESPSYNEQFF. DNA for the CDR3: TGTGCCAGCAGCTTATTGTCAGCGGGAGAGAGTCCCTCCTACAATGAGCAGTTCTTC.

The chain couples TRBV5-8 to TRBJ2-7; TRBD1 agrees at 7 bases. Trimming removed 5 bases from V and 3 bases from J; junction bases left unmatched: 5. Germline CDR1 SGHTS, CDR2 YDEGEE. The CDR3 extends over 13 amino acids. CDR3 DNA sequence: TGTGCCAGCAGTCCGGGACAGATCTACGAGCAGTACTTC. Its translation is CASSPGQIYEQYF.

This chain joins TRBV5-1 and TRBJ1-4; TRBD1 agrees at 7 bases. From germline, CDR1 is SGHRS and CDR2 YFSETQ. This CDR3 region has 15 residues. J was trimmed by 2 bases and V by 4 bases; bases with no gene match: 5. As DNA, the CDR3 is TGCGCCAGCAGCCGGACAGGTGCCACTAATGAAAAACTGTTTTTT. Protein: CASSRTGATNEKLFF.

The V gene is TRBV11-1, the J gene TRBJ2-5; D ambiguous. CDR1 and CDR2 (germline): SGHAT, FQDESV (reference sequence). The CDR3 contains 15 residues. Trimming removed 4 bases from V and 5 bases from J, with 17 bases in between. CDR3 loop: CASSSSGSRSETQYF. The CDR3 nucleotides are TGTGCCAGCAGCTCCTCCGGGTCCCGGTCCGAGACCCAGTACTTC.